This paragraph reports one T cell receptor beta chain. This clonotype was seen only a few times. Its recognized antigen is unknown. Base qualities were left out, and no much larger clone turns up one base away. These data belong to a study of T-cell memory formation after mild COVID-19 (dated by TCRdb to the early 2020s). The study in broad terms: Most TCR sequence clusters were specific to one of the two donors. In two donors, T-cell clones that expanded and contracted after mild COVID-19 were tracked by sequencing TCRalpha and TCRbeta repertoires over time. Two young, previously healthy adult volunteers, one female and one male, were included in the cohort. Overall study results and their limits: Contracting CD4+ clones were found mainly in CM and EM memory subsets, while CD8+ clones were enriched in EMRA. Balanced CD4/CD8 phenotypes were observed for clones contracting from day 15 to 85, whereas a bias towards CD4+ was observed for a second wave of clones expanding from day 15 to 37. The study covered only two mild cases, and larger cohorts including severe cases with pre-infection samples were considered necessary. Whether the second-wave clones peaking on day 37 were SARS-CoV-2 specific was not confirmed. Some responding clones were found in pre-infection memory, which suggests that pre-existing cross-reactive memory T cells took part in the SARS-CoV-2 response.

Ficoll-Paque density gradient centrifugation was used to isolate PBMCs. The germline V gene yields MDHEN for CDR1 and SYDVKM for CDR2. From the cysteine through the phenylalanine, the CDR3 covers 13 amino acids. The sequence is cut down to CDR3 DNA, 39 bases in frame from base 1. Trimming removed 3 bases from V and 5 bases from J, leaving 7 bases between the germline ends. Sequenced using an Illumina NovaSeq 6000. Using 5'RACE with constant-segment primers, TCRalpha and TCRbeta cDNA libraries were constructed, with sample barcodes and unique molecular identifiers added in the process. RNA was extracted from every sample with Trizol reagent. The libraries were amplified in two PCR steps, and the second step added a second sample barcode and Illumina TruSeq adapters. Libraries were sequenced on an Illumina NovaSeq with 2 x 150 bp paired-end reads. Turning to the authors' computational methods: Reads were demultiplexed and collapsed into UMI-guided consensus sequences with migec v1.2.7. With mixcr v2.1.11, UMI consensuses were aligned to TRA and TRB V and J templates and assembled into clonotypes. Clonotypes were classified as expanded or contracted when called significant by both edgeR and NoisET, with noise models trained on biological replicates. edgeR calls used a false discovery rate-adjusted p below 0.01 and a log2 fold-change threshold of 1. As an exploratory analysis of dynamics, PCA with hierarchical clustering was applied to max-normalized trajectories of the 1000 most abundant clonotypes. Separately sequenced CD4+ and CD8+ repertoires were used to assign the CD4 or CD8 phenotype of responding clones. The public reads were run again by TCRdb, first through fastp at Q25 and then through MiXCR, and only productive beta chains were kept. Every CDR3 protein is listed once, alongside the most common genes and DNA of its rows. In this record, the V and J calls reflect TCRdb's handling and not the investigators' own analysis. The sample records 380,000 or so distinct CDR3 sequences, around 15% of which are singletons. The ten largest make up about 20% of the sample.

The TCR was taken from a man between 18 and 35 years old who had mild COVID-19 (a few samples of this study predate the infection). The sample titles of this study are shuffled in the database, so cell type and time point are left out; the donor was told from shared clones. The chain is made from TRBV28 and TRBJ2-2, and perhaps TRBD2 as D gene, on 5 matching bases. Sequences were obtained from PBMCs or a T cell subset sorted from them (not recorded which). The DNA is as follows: TGTGCCAGCAGTTTCGAGGGAACCGGGGAGCTGTTTTTT. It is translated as CASSFEGTGELFF.